A single sample gave rise to the 6 T cell receptor beta chains below, sequenced in a study of blood T cell repertoires in COVID-19. Sequencing used immunoSEQ multiplex PCR; TCRdb keeps in-frame clones, though not all of them. The table records 200,000 to 250,000 clones, around three quarters of them present only once. The sample taken for sequencing was peripheral blood. The source of these receptors is a woman in her 70s with acute or convalescent COVID-19.

The chain employs TRBV11-2 and TRBJ2-7; D may be TRBD1 (5 bases). CDR3 length equals 11 residues. Germline CDR1 SGHAT, CDR2 FQNNGV. Trimming shortened V by 2 bases and J by 8 bases, and 7 bases separated the two germline ends. CDR3 protein: CASSLRGQQYF. CDR3 nucleotides: TGTGCCAGCAGCTTAAGGGGTCAGCAGTACTTC. Supplemented by reference TRBV11-2 and TRBJ2-7, the full variable domain reads EAGVAQSPRYKIIEKRQSVAFWCNPISGHATLYWYQQILGQGPKLLIQFQNNGVVDDSQLPKDRFSAERLKGVDSTLKIQPAKLEDSAVYLCASSLRGQQYFGPGTRLTVT.

The V call is TRBV7-8, the J call TRBJ1-1, with TRBD1 matching 9 bases. V gave up 4 bases and J gave up 0 bases; unmatched junction bases: 6. The V gene's germline CDR1 is SGHVS and CDR2 FQNEAQ. The length of the CDR3 is 16 residues. The CDR3 sequence: CASSSRTGALNTEAFF. CDR3 coding DNA: TGTGCCAGCAGCTCAAGGACAGGGGCCCTGAACACTGAAGCTTTCTTT.

The J gene is TRBJ2-2, the V gene TRBV9; 10 bases align to TRBD1. The CDR3 runs 14 residues. The ends lost 7 bases at V and 8 bases at J; junction bases unmatched: 8. The germline CDR1 and CDR2 sequences are SGDLS and YYNGEE. The CDR3 DNA reads as TGTGCCAGCCGCCCCGACAGGGGGCGTGGGGAGCTGTTTTTT. Protein: CASRPDRGRGELFF. Full variable domain (rest looked up from reference TRBV9 and TRBJ2-2): DSGVTQTPKHLITATGQRVTLRCSPRSGDLSVYWYQQSLDQGLQFLIQYYNGEERAKGNILERFSAQQFPDLHSELNLSSLELGDSALYFCASRPDRGRGELFFGEGSRLTVL.

The genes are TRBV5-6 and TRBJ1-2; TRBD1 agrees at 8 bases. Germline CDR1 SGHDT, CDR2 YYEEEE. V lost 0 bases, J lost 3 bases, and 7 bases stayed unmatched. The CDR3 is 16 residues long. CDR3 sequence (DNA): TGTGCCAGCAGCTTGGGAAGACAGGGGATAGACTATGGCTACACCTTC. Encoded protein: CASSLGRQGIDYGYTF. The full variable domain, completed using reference TRBV5-6 and TRBJ1-2, is DAGVTQSPTHLIKTRGQQVTLRCSPKSGHDTVSWYQQALGQGPQFIFQYYEEEERQRGNFPDRFSGHQFPNYSSELNVNALLLGDSALYLCASSLGRQGIDYGYTFGSGTRLTVV.

The J gene is TRBJ2-1, the V gene TRBV5-1; 11 bases match TRBD2. Unmatched junction bases numbered 0, after V lost 4 bases and J lost 3 bases. The CDR3 consists of 14 residues. The germline V gene has CDR1 SGHRS and CDR2 YFSETQ. The CDR3, as DNA: TGCGCCAGCAGCACTAGCGGGGGCTACAATGAGCAGTTCTTC. Translated, it gives CASSTSGGYNEQFF.

The chain joins TRBV9 to TRBJ2-1, with 9 positions matching TRBD1. Unmatched junction bases numbered 5, after V lost 4 bases and J lost 6 bases. Per germline, CDR1 SGDLS and CDR2 YYNGEE. The CDR3 is 14 amino acids. CDR3 in amino acids: CASSPRDRANEQFF. CDR3 DNA sequence: TGTGCCAGCAGCCCCAGGGACAGGGCCAATGAGCAGTTCTTC.